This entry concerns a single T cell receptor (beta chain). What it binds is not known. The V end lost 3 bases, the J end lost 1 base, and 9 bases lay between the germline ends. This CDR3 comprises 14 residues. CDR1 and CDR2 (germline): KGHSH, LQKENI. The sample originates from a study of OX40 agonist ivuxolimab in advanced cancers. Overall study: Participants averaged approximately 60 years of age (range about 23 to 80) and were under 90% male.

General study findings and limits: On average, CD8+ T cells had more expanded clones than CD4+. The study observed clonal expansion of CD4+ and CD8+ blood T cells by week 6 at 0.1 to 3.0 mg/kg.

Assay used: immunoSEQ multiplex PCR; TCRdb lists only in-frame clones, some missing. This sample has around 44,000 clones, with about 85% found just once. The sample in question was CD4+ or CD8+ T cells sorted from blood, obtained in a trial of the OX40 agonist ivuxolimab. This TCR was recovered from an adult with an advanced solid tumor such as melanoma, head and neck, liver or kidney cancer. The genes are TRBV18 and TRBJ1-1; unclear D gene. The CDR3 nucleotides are TGTGCCAGCTCACCCCTCGGTGGGAACACTGAAGCTTTCTTT. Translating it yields CASSPLGGNTEAFF.